One and the same sample provided the 20 T cell receptor beta chains below, sequenced in a study of cytomegalovirus exposure and HLA in healthy donors. PCR involved 60 Vbeta and 13 Jbeta primers. The protocol was immunoSEQ multiplex PCR, while the TCRdb copy is restricted to in-frame clones and leaves out a portion. The sample has about 140,000 clones, about 80% seen once. Sequencing was done on a sample of PBMCs. These receptors all stem from a woman aged 40 to 50 in good health and CMV-seronegative.

The chain has TRBV7-9 and TRBJ2-7, with a weak D call TRBD2 (6 bases). Trimming left V 9 bases short and J 2 bases short, with 20 bases between. CDR1 is SEHNR and CDR2 is FQNEAQ in the germline V gene (reference sequence). This CDR3 has 15 amino acids. CDR3 amino acids: CASLGWGEEAYEQYF. For the CDR3, the DNA is TGTGCCAGTCTAGGATGGGGGGAGGAGGCCTACGAGCAGTACTTC. The entire variable domain, with the rest obtained from reference TRBV7-9 and TRBJ2-7, is as follows: DTGVSQNPRHKITKRGQNVTFRCDPISEHNRLYWYRQTLGQGPEFLTYFQNEAQLEKSRLLSDRFSAERPKGSFSTLEIQRTEQGDSAMYLCASLGWGEEAYEQYFGPGTRLTVT.

The chain carries TRBV5-6 and TRBJ2-2; 8 bases align to TRBD2. From germline, CDR1 is SGHDT and CDR2 YYEEEE. This CDR3 comprises 17 residues. The J segment lost 3 bases and the V segment lost 3 bases, leaving 10 bases of the junction unmatched. This CDR3 is CASSWGTGGGHTGELFF. The CDR3 coding sequence is TGTGCCAGCAGCTGGGGGACCGGGGGGGGACACACCGGGGAGCTGTTTTTT.

This clone was picked up one time. J is TRBJ1-2 and V is TRBV14; 7 nucleotides agree with TRBD1. CDR3 length: 14 amino acids. Germline V gene data show CDR1 as SGHDN and CDR2 as FVKESK. After removal of 2 bases from V and 5 bases from J, the junction contained 5 bases not matched to a gene. The CDR3 loop reads CASSQRDRIYGYTF. The CDR3, as DNA: TGTGCCAGCAGCCAAAGGGACAGAATATATGGCTACACCTTC.

The chain carries TRBV27 and TRBJ1-2, with D possibly matching TRBD1 (6 bases). The CDR3 is 17 amino acids. The V gene's germline CDR1 is MNHEY and CDR2 SMNVEV (reference sequence). V gave up 3 bases and J gave up 3 bases, with 20 bases separating them. The CDR3 coding sequence is TGTGCCAGCAGTTTCAGAGGCAGGGGCGCGGAGGACTATGGCTACACCTTC. Amino acids: CASSFRGRGAEDYGYTF.

V is TRBV28 and J is TRBJ2-6; TRBD2 agrees at 7 bases. From germline, CDR1 is MDHEN and CDR2 SYDVKM. After removal of 3 bases from V and 0 bases from J, the junction contained 5 bases not matched to a gene. The CDR3 covers 17 residues. CDR3 region: CASSLWEGFSGANVLTF. The CDR3 DNA sequence: TGTGCCAGCAGTTTGTGGGAGGGCTTCTCTGGGGCCAACGTCCTGACTTTC.

The rearrangement links TRBV28 to TRBJ2-7; 9 bases agree with TRBD1. This CDR3 is 15 amino acids long. J was trimmed by 6 bases and V by 5 bases; bases with no gene match: 11. Germline V CDR1 and CDR2: MDHEN, SYDVKM. CDR3 sequence reads: CASSRRGGQGSEQYF. The CDR3 DNA is TGTGCCAGCAGTCGCCGAGGGGGACAGGGTTCCGAGCAGTACTTC. Full variable domain (remainder filled in from reference TRBV28 and TRBJ2-7): DVKVTQSSRYLVKRTGEKVFLECVQDMDHENMFWYRQDPGLGLRLIYFSYDVKMKEKGDIPEGYSVSREKKERFSLILESASTNQTSMYLCASSRRGGQGSEQYFGPGTRLTVT.

V gene TRBV2 combines with J gene TRBJ2-7; 9 bases are a match to TRBD2. Per the germline V gene, CDR1 is SNHLY and CDR2 is FYNNEI. The CDR3 is 15 residues long. V lost 6 bases, J lost 2 bases, and 8 bases stayed unmatched. The CDR3, as DNA: TGTGCCAGCAGCGCTCGGGGACTAGCCGCCTACGAGCAGTACTTC. Amino acid sequence: CASSARGLAAYEQYF.

The chain carries TRBV11-2 and TRBJ1-1; 8 bases match TRBD1. With 6 bases clipped from V and 7 bases from J, the junction kept 16 bases outside the gene matches. There are 16 residues in the CDR3. Germline V lookup: CDR1 SGHAT, CDR2 FQNNGV. In DNA, the CDR3 is TGTGCCAGCAGATTAATCCGTCGGGACAGGAGATATGAAGCTTTCTTT. Translating gives CASRLIRRDRRYEAFF.

The rearrangement joins TRBV30 to TRBJ1-1; D is uncertain. Trimming stripped 4 bases from V and 0 bases from J, with 9 bases between. CDR3 length equals 13 residues. Germline loops: CDR1 GTSNPN, CDR2 SVGIG (reference sequence). CDR3 sequence: CAWMSAMNTEAFF. DNA for the CDR3: TGTGCCTGGATGTCCGCTATGAACACTGAAGCTTTCTTT.

As to this clone: Other DNA sequences from this sample encode an identical CDR3 as well. The chain recombines TRBV28 with TRBJ1-1; no clear D. The CDR3 is 13 amino acids. Trimming cost V 5 bases and J 1 base, with 8 bases left between them. CDR1 and CDR2 from the germline V gene are MDHEN and SYDVKM. The CDR3 region is CASSTRQNTEAFF. The DNA of the CDR3 is TGTGCCAGCAGTACGAGACAGAACACTGAAGCTTTCTTT.

CDR3 bases: TGTGCCAGCAACCCCCGACTAGACAATGAGCAGTTCTTC. The encoded protein is CASNPRLDNEQFF. This chain joins TRBV11-1 and TRBJ2-1; D is perhaps TRBD2 (6 bases). Germline V lookup: CDR1 SGHAT, CDR2 FQDESV (reference sequence). With 7 bases removed from V and 5 bases from J, the gap between germline ends came to 12 bases. The CDR3 spans 13 residues.

The chain employs TRBV28 and TRBJ2-7; 10 positions match TRBD1. V trimming: 8 bases; J trimming: 3 bases; junction bases outside the gene matches: 7. The CDR3 sequence is 14 residues long. Per the germline V gene, CDR1 is MDHEN and CDR2 is SYDVKM. CDR3 region: CASLVTGGFYEQYF. The CDR3 DNA reads as TGTGCCAGCTTGGTGACAGGGGGCTTCTACGAGCAGTACTTC.

Written as DNA, the CDR3 is TGTGCCAGCAGCCCATGGGGCGGGAATCCCCCCTACAATGAGCAGTTCTTC. Protein: CASSPWGGNPPYNEQFF. The chain recombines TRBV7-9 with TRBJ2-1, with D perhaps TRBD2 (6 bases). This CDR3 contains 17 residues. V gave up 5 bases and J gave up 2 bases, with 19 bases separating them. Germline V gene lookup returns CDR1 SEHNR and CDR2 FQNEAQ (reference sequence).

This chain joins TRBV11-2 and TRBJ2-5; maybe TRBD1 (5 bases). The end of the DNA aligns better with TRBJ2-7, so the J call may be wrong. The CDR3 consists of 13 residues. CDR1 SGHAT and CDR2 FQNNGV come from the germline V gene. This chain's CDR3 is CASSVQGYYEQYF. The CDR3 DNA follows: TGTGCCAGCAGCGTTCAGGGATACTACGAGCAGTACTTC.

The rearrangement joins TRBV5-1 to TRBJ2-7, with TRBD2 matching 7 bases. The length of the CDR3 is 14 residues. Germline V lookup: CDR1 SGHRS, CDR2 YFSETQ. J was trimmed by 0 bases and V by 5 bases; bases with no gene match: 5. For the CDR3, the DNA is TGCGCCAGCAGTGGCGGGAGCGCCTCCTACGAGCAGTACTTC. Translated, it gives CASSGGSASYEQYF. The full variable domain, its missing parts supplied by reference TRBV5-1 and TRBJ2-7, is KAGVTQTPRYLIKTRGQQVTLSCSPISGHRSVSWYQQTPGQGLQFLFEYFSETQRNKGNFPGRFSGRQFSNSRSEMNVSTLELGDSALYLCASSGGSASYEQYFGPGTRLTVT.

On this clone itself: Different DNA sequences within this sample yield the same CDR3. The DNA of the CDR3 is TGTGCCAGCAGCCAAGGGAGGGGGAACACCGGGGAGCTGTTTTTT. This translates into CASSQGRGNTGELFF. The chain carries TRBV7-2 and TRBJ2-2; 7 bases line up with TRBD2. V gave up 5 bases and J gave up 1 base; unmatched junction bases: 4. Germline CDR1 SGHTA, CDR2 FQGNSA. This CDR3 is built from 15 residues. The entire variable domain, with the rest obtained from reference TRBV7-2 and TRBJ2-2, is as follows: GAGVSQSPSNKVTEKGKDVELRCDPISGHTALYWYRQSLGQGLEFLIYFQGNSAPDKSGLPSDRFSAERTGGSVSTLTIQRTQQEDSAVYLCASSQGRGNTGELFFGEGSRLTVL.

V and J are TRBV5-6 and TRBJ1-1; no clear D gene. V lost 0 bases to trimming and J lost 8 bases, with 14 bases between them. CDR1 and CDR2 from the germline V gene are SGHDT and YYEEEE. CDR3 length equals 14 residues. The CDR3 nucleotides read TGTGCCAGCAGCTTGGAGACCGGGATCCAGGAAGCTTTCTTT. Its translation: CASSLETGIQEAFF.

The V gene is TRBV7-9, the J gene TRBJ2-3; no clear D gene. With 7 bases removed from V and 4 bases from J, the gap between germline ends came to 6 bases. This CDR3 is 11 amino acids long. Germline V lookup: CDR1 SEHNR, CDR2 FQNEAQ (reference sequence). CDR3 in amino acids: CASTIADTQYF. The CDR3 nucleotides are TGTGCCAGCACCATTGCAGATACGCAGTATTTT.

This clone was observed a few times. J is TRBJ2-2 and V is TRBV11-3; 9 bases match TRBD1. With V trimmed by 3 bases and J by 5 bases, 4 bases remained unmatched. Germline lookup yields CDR1 SGHNT and CDR2 YENEEA. The CDR3 consists of 15 residues. The CDR3 spells CASSFDRGWTGELFF. In DNA, the CDR3 is TGTGCCAGCAGCTTCGACAGGGGGTGGACCGGGGAGCTGTTTTTT.

The chain recombines TRBV9 with TRBJ2-3; 8 bases agree with TRBD2. The CDR3 totals 15 residues. Germline V lookup: CDR1 SGDLS, CDR2 YYNGEE. Losses at the gene ends were 0 bases for V and 5 bases for J; bases not matched to a gene: 5. This chain's CDR3 is CASSVDAGGLDTQYF. The CDR3 coding sequence is TGTGCCAGCAGCGTAGATGCGGGAGGATTAGATACGCAGTATTTT.